The T cell receptor (beta chain) under discussion was sequenced for a study of identical twins. cDNA carried unique molecular identifiers, and a universal primer site was added by template switching. TCRdb reanalysed the 5' RACE reads using MiXCR and keeps one entry per CDR3 protein. The sample records around 550,000 distinct CDR3 sequences, about 15% being singletons. Healthy Caucasians, and only they, were the donors. Only a few counts were recorded for this clonotype. These records were also assigned to another study, of yellow fever vaccine responses in identical twins.

The TCR comes from a woman under 30 in good health. The material sequenced was CD4+ T cells sorted from blood.

The CDR3 DNA follows: TGTGCCAGCAGTTATGGGACAGGGAGTTCACCCCTCCACTTT. It specifies CASSYGTGSSPLHF. The chain links TRBV28 to TRBJ1-6; TRBD1 agrees at 9 bases. V trimming: 4 bases; J trimming: 9 bases; junction bases outside the gene matches: 4. CDR3 length equals 14 residues. Germline V gives CDR1 MDHEN, CDR2 SYDVKM.